This TCR beta chain came from a study of beta chain features in type 1 diabetes. Study conclusions and caveats: Patients with Type 1 diabetes showed moderately but significantly shorter TCRB CDR3s in all four CD4+ subsets.

All of the isolated RNA was reverse transcribed, so expressed TCRB transcripts were sequenced. Generated by immunoSEQ multiplex PCR, the TCRdb table keeps only in-frame clones and is missing some. The sample lists approximately 260,000 clones; about 23% were seen once. A note on this clone: Its antigen is unidentified.

The germline gives CDR1 LNHDA, CDR2 SQIVND (reference sequence). V was shortened by 3 bases and J by 2 bases, with 10 bases between the two germline ends. CDR3 size: 14 residues. This chain links TRBV19 with TRBJ1-2; TRBD1 is a possible D gene (6 bases). The receptor was derived from a woman aged 25 to 39 with type 1 diabetes. Sequencing was performed on naive CD4+ T cells from blood. For the CDR3, the DNA is TGTGCCAGTAGTATGGAGACAGGCAACTATGGCTACACCTTC. Protein: CASSMETGNYGYTF.